The rows below give T cell receptor beta chains drawn from one sample of a study of shared T cell receptors in the human thymus. Assay used: immunoSEQ multiplex PCR; TCRdb lists only in-frame clones, some missing. The sample contains 700,000 or so clones, 75% to 90% of which appear only once. This sample was shared with a second study, whose subject was human thymus T cells.

Sequenced sample: thymocytes. These receptors originate from a girl in the first two years of life with a congenital heart defect. Each CDR3 is given with its conserved first and last residue. Fields, in order: J gene, CDR3 length, V gene, clone size, D gene, CDR3 protein, CDR3 DNA. D genes are given only for firm matches. A row's size may be missing; if present it is once, few, many or a size class.

J: TRBJ2-1
length: 17
V: TRBV10-2
size: NA
D: NA
CDR3: CASTSGGGGVPYNEQFF
DNA: TGCGCCAGCACCAGTGGGGGGGGCGGGGTGCCCTACAATGAGCAGTTCTTC

J: TRBJ2-7
length: 11
V: TRBV2
size: NA
D: NA
CDR3: CASIRGYEQYF
DNA: TGTGCCAGCATAAGGGGATACGAGCAGTACTTC

J: TRBJ1-1
length: 13
V: TRBV9
size: once
D: NA
CDR3: CASNPLGGTEAFF
DNA: TGTGCCAGCAACCCACTGGGGGGGACTGAAGCTTTCTTT

J: TRBJ1-5
length: 19
V: TRBV10-2
size: NA
D: TRBD1
CDR3: CASSDVRDRRFYSNQPQHF
DNA: TGCGCCAGCAGTGATGTCCGGGACAGGAGATTTTATAGCAATCAGCCCCAGCATTTT

J: TRBJ2-7
length: 12
V: TRBV13
size: NA
D: TRBD1
CDR3: CASSPDRGEQYF
DNA: TGTGCCAGCAGCCCGGACAGGGGCGAGCAGTACTTC

J: TRBJ1-1
length: 15
V: TRBV5-4
size: NA
D: NA
CDR3: CASSTQNRASTEAFF
DNA: TGTGCCAGCTCTACCCAAAACAGGGCTTCCACTGAAGCTTTCTTT

J: TRBJ1-5
length: 18
V: TRBV27
size: NA
D: NA
CDR3: CASSSLPGHNTQNQPQHF
DNA: TGTGCCAGCAGTTCCTTACCGGGACACAACACGCAGAATCAGCCCCAGCATTTT

J: TRBJ2-7
length: 15
V: TRBV5-1
size: NA
D: TRBD1
CDR3: CASSFLTADRDEQYF
DNA: TGCGCCAGCAGCTTTCTTACCGCCGACAGGGACGAGCAGTACTTC

J: TRBJ1-6
length: 16
V: TRBV10-3
size: NA
D: TRBD1
CDR3: CAIRQTGGAGNSPLHF
DNA: TGTGCCATCAGACAGACAGGGGGCGCGGGAAATTCACCCCTCCACTTT

J: TRBJ2-2
length: 14
V: TRBV19
size: NA
D: NA
CDR3: CASRSRGGPGELFF
DNA: TGTGCCAGTAGGTCAAGAGGGGGACCCGGGGAGCTGTTTTTT

J: TRBJ2-3
length: 16
V: TRBV27
size: NA
D: NA
CDR3: CASSFLGQGVRDTQYF
DNA: TGTGCCAGCAGTTTTCTAGGGCAGGGCGTACGGGATACGCAGTATTTT

J: TRBJ2-5
length: 15
V: TRBV5-5
size: NA
D: NA
CDR3: CASSLYGGEVETQYF
DNA: TGTGCCAGCAGCTTGTACGGTGGAGAGGTAGAGACCCAGTACTTC

J: TRBJ1-1
length: 14
V: TRBV30
size: few
D: NA
CDR3: CAAVRISKNTEAFF
DNA: TGTGCCGCGGTTCGAATTTCGAAGAACACTGAAGCTTTCTTT

J: TRBJ2-2
length: 13
V: TRBV7-9
size: NA
D: NA
CDR3: CASSPANTGELFF
DNA: TGTGCCAGCAGTCCCGCGAACACCGGGGAGCTGTTTTTT

J: TRBJ2-7
length: 16
V: TRBV4-1
size: NA
D: TRBD2
CDR3: CASRGTLAASSYEQYF
DNA: TGCGCCAGCAGGGGAACACTAGCGGCCAGCTCCTACGAGCAGTACTTC

J: TRBJ2-3
length: 17
V: TRBV7-6
size: once
D: TRBD2
CDR3: CASSNSGGSYSTDTQYF
DNA: TGTGCCAGCAGCAATAGCGGGGGGTCCTATAGCACAGATACGCAGTATTTT

J: TRBJ2-3
length: 16
V: TRBV9
size: NA
D: TRBD1
CDR3: CASSVTGALITDTQYF
DNA: TGTGCCAGCAGCGTTACAGGGGCTCTGATCACAGATACGCAGTATTTT

J: TRBJ1-1
length: 12
V: TRBV4-1
size: NA
D: NA
CDR3: CASSPGKEEAFF
DNA: TGCGCCAGCAGCCCAGGGAAGGAGGAAGCTTTCTTT

J: TRBJ1-5
length: 15
V: TRBV4-1
size: NA
D: NA
CDR3: CASSQDGVGNQPQHF
DNA: TGCGCCAGCAGCCAAGACGGGGTAGGCAATCAGCCCCAGCATTTT

J: TRBJ2-2
length: 13
V: TRBV14
size: NA
D: NA
CDR3: CASSQVLTGELFF
DNA: TGTGCCAGCAGCCAAGTCCTCACCGGGGAGCTGTTTTTT